Shown below are 2 T cell receptor beta chains from a single sample sequenced in a study of cytomegalovirus exposure and HLA in healthy donors. Vbeta (60) and Jbeta (13) primers were used in the PCR. Sequenced by immunoSEQ multiplex PCR; TCRdb stores in-frame clones only, minus some. This table holds roughly 51,000 clones. Sequencing was done on a sample of PBMCs. All receptors come from a woman aged 50 to 60 in good health and CMV-seropositive.

V gene TRBV11-3 combines with J gene TRBJ2-1, with 12 bases aligning to TRBD2. CDR3 length: 15 amino acids. The V gene end was trimmed by 1 base and the J gene end by 8 bases; junction bases not matched to a gene: 3. CDR1 and CDR2 (germline): SGHNT, YENEEA. CDR3 sequence reads: CASSLGLAGGDEQFF. In nucleotides, the CDR3 is TGTGCCAGCAGCTTAGGGCTAGCGGGAGGGGATGAGCAGTTCTTC.

The gene calls are TRBV9 and TRBJ2-5; 7 nucleotides line up with TRBD1. The CDR3 contains 14 residues. With 5 bases clipped from V and 2 bases from J, the junction kept 6 bases outside the gene matches. CDR1 is SGDLS and CDR2 is YYNGEE in the germline V gene. This CDR3 reads CASSPGQVQETQYF. The CDR3 coding sequence is TGTGCCAGCAGTCCCGGACAGGTTCAAGAGACCCAGTACTTC. Full variable domain (missing parts from reference TRBV9 and TRBJ2-5): DSGVTQTPKHLITATGQRVTLRCSPRSGDLSVYWYQQSLDQGLQFLIQYYNGEERAKGNILERFSAQQFPDLHSELNLSSLELGDSALYFCASSPGQVQETQYFGPGTRLLVL.